Here is one T cell receptor beta chain with its context. Its antigen is undetermined. The sequenced fragment ends 3 residues before the CDR3 boundary, so the rest is inferred from the germline J gene. Measured with immunoSEQ multiplex PCR; TCRdb has only the in-frame clones, and not every one. Its listing shows roughly 30,000 clones. Trimming removed 0 bases from V and 4 bases from J, with 12 bases in between. Germline values: CDR1 KGHSH, CDR2 LQKENI. The CDR3 runs to 15 residues. This record comes from a study of Tregs in tolerant kidney transplant recipients. Study overall: Mixed chimerism was transient after nonmyeloablative marrow transplants from related graft donors. Study-wide points: Tregs expanded with activated donor B cells seemed most donor-specific.

Unstimulated regulatory T cells (CD4+CD25+CD127-), CD4+CD25- non-regulatory cells, CD4 and CD8 cells were FACS-sorted from thawed PBMCs. J is TRBJ1-1 and V is TRBV18; tentative D call: TRBD1 (5 bases). The source was CD8+ T cells from blood, collected before the transplant. The receptor's source is a human donor who received a combined kidney and bone marrow transplant. The chain's CDR3 is CASSPPEGIGTEAFF. The sequenced part of the CDR3 DNA is TGTGCCAGCTCACCACCCGAGGGGATCGGCACTGAA.